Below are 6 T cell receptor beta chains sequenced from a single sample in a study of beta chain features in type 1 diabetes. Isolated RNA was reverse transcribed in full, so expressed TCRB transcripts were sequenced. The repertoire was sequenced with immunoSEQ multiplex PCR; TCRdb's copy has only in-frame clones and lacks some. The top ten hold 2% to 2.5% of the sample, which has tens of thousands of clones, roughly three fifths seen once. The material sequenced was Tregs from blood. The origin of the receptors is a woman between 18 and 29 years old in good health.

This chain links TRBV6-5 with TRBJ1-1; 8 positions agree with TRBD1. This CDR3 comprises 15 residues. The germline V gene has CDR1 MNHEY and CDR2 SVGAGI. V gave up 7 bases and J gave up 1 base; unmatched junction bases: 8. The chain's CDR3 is CASKRPGTGNTEAFF. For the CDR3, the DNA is TGTGCCAGCAAGCGCCCTGGGACAGGGAACACTGAAGCTTTCTTT.

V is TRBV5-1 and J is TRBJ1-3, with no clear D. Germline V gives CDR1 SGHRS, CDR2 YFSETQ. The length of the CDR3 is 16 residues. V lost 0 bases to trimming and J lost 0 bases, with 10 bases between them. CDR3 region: CASSLDAGSSGNTIYF. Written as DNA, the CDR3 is TGCGCCAGCAGCTTGGACGCAGGAAGCTCTGGAAACACCATATATTTT.

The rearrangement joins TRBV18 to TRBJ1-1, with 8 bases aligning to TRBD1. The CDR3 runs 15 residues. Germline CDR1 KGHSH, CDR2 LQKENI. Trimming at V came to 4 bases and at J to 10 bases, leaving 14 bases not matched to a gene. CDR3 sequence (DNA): TGTGCCAGCTCACTACGGACAGGGACCCACGTTGGAGCTTTCTTT. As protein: CASSLRTGTHVGAFF. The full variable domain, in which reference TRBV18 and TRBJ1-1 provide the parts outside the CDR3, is NAGVMQNPRHLVRRRGQEARLRCSPMKGHSHVYWYRQLPEEGLKFMVYLQKENIIDESGMPKERFSAEFPKEGPSILRIQQVVRGDSAAYFCASSLRTGTHVGAFFGQGTRLTVV.

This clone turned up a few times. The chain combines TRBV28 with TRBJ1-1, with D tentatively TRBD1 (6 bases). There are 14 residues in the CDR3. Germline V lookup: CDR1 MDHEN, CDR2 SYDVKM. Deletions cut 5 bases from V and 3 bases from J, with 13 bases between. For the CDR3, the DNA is TGTGCCAGCAGTCCTGTGGACAGAGACACTGAAGCTTTCTTT. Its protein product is CASSPVDRDTEAFF. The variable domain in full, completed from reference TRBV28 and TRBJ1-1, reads DVKVTQSSRYLVKRTGEKVFLECVQDMDHENMFWYRQDPGLGLRLIYFSYDVKMKEKGDIPEGYSVSREKKERFSLILESASTNQTSMYLCASSPVDRDTEAFFGQGTRLTVV.

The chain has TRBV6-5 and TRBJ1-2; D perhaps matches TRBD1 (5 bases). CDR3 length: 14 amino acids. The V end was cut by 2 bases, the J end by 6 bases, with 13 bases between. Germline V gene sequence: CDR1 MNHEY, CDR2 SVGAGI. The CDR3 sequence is CASSYATVRDGYTF. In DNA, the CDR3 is TGTGCCAGCAGTTACGCGACAGTCCGGGATGGCTACACCTTC.

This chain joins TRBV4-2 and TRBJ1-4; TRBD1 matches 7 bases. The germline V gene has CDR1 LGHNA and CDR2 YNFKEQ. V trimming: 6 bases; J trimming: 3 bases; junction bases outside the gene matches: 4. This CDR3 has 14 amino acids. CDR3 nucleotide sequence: TGTGCCAGCAGACAGGGGTTGGCTAATGAAAAACTGTTTTTT. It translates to CASRQGLANEKLFF.